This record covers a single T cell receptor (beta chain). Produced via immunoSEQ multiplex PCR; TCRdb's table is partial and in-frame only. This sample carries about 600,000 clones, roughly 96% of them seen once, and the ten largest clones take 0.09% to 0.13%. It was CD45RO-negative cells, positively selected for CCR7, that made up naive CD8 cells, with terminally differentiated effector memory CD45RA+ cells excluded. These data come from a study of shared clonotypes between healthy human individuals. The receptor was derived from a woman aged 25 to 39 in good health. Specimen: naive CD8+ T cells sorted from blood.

CDR3 sequence (DNA): TGTGCCAGCAGCGCTTCCGGGAATCAGCCCCAGCATTTT. Translated: CASSASGNQPQHF. This sequence joins TRBV7-9 and TRBJ1-5; D is unresolved. Trimming stripped 5 bases from V and 4 bases from J, with 9 bases between. Germline assignment: CDR1 SEHNR and CDR2 FQNEAQ (reference sequence). This CDR3 is built from 13 residues.